The 24 T cell receptor beta chains given below trace back to one sample, sequenced in a study of T cells in Graves' hyperthyroidism and ophthalmopathy. Researchers amplified the TCR beta CDR3 regions from RNA transcripts. The study used the HTBI primer set for a first-round RT-PCR of the TCR CDR3. MiXCR was run by TCRdb on the multiplex PCR reads, yielding one entry per CDR3 protein. The sample gives about 200,000 distinct CDR3 sequences, roughly a sixth of which show up once; 53% is in the top ten. Sequencing input: blood. All receptors come from a woman in her 50s with Graves' hyperthyroidism.

This clonotype was seen repeatedly, ten times or more. The chain is built from TRBV7-3 and TRBJ2-2; either TRBD1 or TRBD2 may fit D (5 bases each). Germline V lookup: CDR1 SGHTA, CDR2 FQGTGA. The CDR3 totals 15 residues. Deletions cut 5 bases from V and 0 bases from J, with 10 bases between. CDR3 sequence: CASSRDHANTGELFF. The CDR3 bases are TGTGCCAGCAGCAGGGACCACGCGAACACCGGGGAGCTGTTTTTT. Full variable domain (missing parts from reference TRBV7-3 and TRBJ2-2): GAGVSQTPSNKVTEKGKYVELRCDPISGHTALYWYRQSLGQGPEFLIYFQGTGAADDSGLPNDRFFAVRPEGSVSTLKIQRTERGDSAVYLCASSRDHANTGELFFGEGSRLTVL.

This clonotype was detected many times. The V and J genes are TRBV28 and TRBJ1-1, with a weak D call TRBD1 (6 bases). Germline V lookup: CDR1 MDHEN, CDR2 SYDVKM. V was pared by 6 bases and J by 1 base, with 12 bases between. The CDR3 spans 14 residues. Here the CDR3 DNA reads TGTGCCAGCAGGAATCCAGGGGAGAACACTGAAGCTTTCTTT. Amino acids: CASRNPGENTEAFF.

Only a few counts were recorded for this clonotype. CDR3 loop: CASRRGTSGTDTQYF. The CDR3 DNA follows: TGTGCCAGTAGAAGGGGGACTAGCGGCACAGATACGCAGTATTTT. This chain joins TRBV2 and TRBJ2-3, with TRBD2 matching 10 bases. The CDR3 runs 15 residues. Germline CDR1 and CDR2: SNHLY and FYNNEI. V lost 9 bases to trimming and J lost 1 base; unmatched junction nucleotides: 7. The full variable domain, its missing parts supplied by reference TRBV2 and TRBJ2-3, is EPEVTQTPSHQVTQMGQEVILRCVPISNHLYFYWYRQILGQKVEFLVSFYNNEISEKSEIFDDQFSVERPDGSNFTLKIRSTKLEDSAMYFCASRRGTSGTDTQYFGPGTRLTVL.

This clonotype was seen ten or more times. One end of the junction varies from germline; a read error may be responsible. V and J are TRBV27 and TRBJ2-1; 9 bases match TRBD2. This CDR3 region has 16 residues. The germline V gene has CDR1 MNHEY and CDR2 SMNVEV (reference sequence). The CDR3 DNA reads TGTGCCAGCAGTCTATCCCCGGGACTAGCCTCCAATGAGCAGTTCTTC. It codes for CASSLSPGLASNEQFF.

In its sample, this clonotype was seen a few times. The V and J genes are TRBV5-1 and TRBJ1-4; a weak D match, TRBD1 (6 bases). Trimming left V 4 bases short and J 9 bases short, with 13 bases between. CDR1 is SGHRS and CDR2 is YFSETQ in the germline V gene. The CDR3 is made up of 13 amino acids. The CDR3 nucleotides are TGCGCCAGCAGCAGGGGGTCAGAAAAAAAACTGTTTTTT. Its protein is CASSRGSEKKLFF. Full variable domain (remainder filled in from reference TRBV5-1 and TRBJ1-4): KAGVTQTPRYLIKTRGQQVTLSCSPISGHRSVSWYQQTPGQGLQFLFEYFSETQRNKGNFPGRFSGRQFSNSRSEMNVSTLELGDSALYLCASSRGSEKKLFFGSGTQLSVL.

CDR3 residues: CASSLDQGLAGGASYEQYF. Written as DNA, the CDR3 is TGTGCCAGCAGCTTAGATCAGGGACTAGCGGGAGGAGCGTCCTACGAGCAGTACTTC. The chain uses TRBV11-2 and TRBJ2-7; 15 nucleotides agree with TRBD2. Germline CDR1 reads SGHAT; CDR2 reads FQNNGV. This CDR3 spans 19 amino acids. Trimming took 0 bases from V and 1 from J; bases not matched to a gene: 7.

The chain joins TRBV20-1 to TRBJ1-2; 8 bases are shared with TRBD1. Germline-derived CDR1 and CDR2 are DFQATT and SNEGSKA (reference sequence). This CDR3 region has 12 residues. J was trimmed by 4 bases and V by 6 bases; bases with no gene match: 4. The CDR3, as DNA: TGCAGTGCGTACACAGGGGGCTATGGCTACACCTTC. Its translation: CSAYTGGYGYTF.

This clonotype was counted at least ten times. The chain combines TRBV9 with TRBJ2-2; 9 bases agree with TRBD1. Trimming removed 0 bases from V and 0 bases from J; junction bases left unmatched: 3. Germline V gene lookup returns CDR1 SGDLS and CDR2 YYNGEE. The CDR3 length is 17 residues. This chain's CDR3 is CASSVARDRANTGELFF. The CDR3, as DNA: TGTGCCAGCAGCGTAGCCCGGGACAGGGCGAACACCGGGGAGCTGTTTTTT.

The DNA of the CDR3 is TGCGCCAGCAGCCAAGTGCCGAGGGGGGGACTTGGCACTGAAGCTTTCTTT. It encodes CASSQVPRGGLGTEAFF. This rearrangement joins TRBV4-1 to TRBJ1-1, with D perhaps matching TRBD1 (6 bases). The V end lost 1 base, the J end lost 4 bases, and 19 bases lay between the germline ends. CDR1 and CDR2 (germline): MGHRA, YSYEKL. This CDR3 contains 17 residues.

This clonotype showed up just a few times. The V call is TRBV20-1, the J call TRBJ2-1, with TRBD2 as a possible D gene (6 bases). V lost 3 bases and J lost 8, with 14 bases in between. Germline-derived CDR1 and CDR2 are DFQATT and SNEGSKA (reference sequence). The CDR3 spans 13 residues. CDR3 DNA sequence: TGCAGTGCTAGTCGGGGCCGGGAGCATGAGCAGTTCTTC. Translated, it gives CSASRGREHEQFF.

V gene TRBV5-1 combines with J gene TRBJ1-1, with TRBD1 matching 8 bases. The junction had 5 bases not matched to a gene; V was cut back by 2 bases and J by 2 bases. The CDR3 has 15 residues. Germline CDR1 is SGHRS and CDR2 is YFSETQ. Written as DNA, the CDR3 is TGCGCCAGCAGCTTACTCGGGACAGGCAACACTGAAGCTTTCTTT. Protein: CASSLLGTGNTEAFF.

In this sample, this clonotype turned up many times. The chain employs TRBV11-2 and TRBJ2-3; unclear D gene. The germline V and J ends were trimmed by 4 bases and 2 bases, with 16 bases remaining between them. The germline CDR1 and CDR2 sequences are SGHAT and FQNNGV. The CDR3 totals 16 residues. In nucleotides, the CDR3 is TGTGCCAGCAGCTCAAGACCCTGGGGATCCACAGATACGCAGTATTTT. It yields the protein CASSSRPWGSTDTQYF.

This clonotype was seen many times. The V and J genes are TRBV30 and TRBJ2-1, with a weak D call TRBD2 (6 bases). The CDR3 consists of 18 residues. Germline loops: CDR1 GTSNPN, CDR2 SVGIG (reference sequence). V lost 4 bases and J 5 bases, leaving 27 bases between the germline ends. Here the CDR3 DNA reads TGTGCCTGGACTAAGTTGGGGGGTACCTTACATAAGGACAATGAGCAGTTCTTC. Protein sequence: CAWTKLGGTLHKDNEQFF.

The chain is built from TRBV2 and TRBJ2-5, with TRBD1 identical over 9 bases. The CDR3 has 17 residues. Germline CDR1 reads SNHLY; CDR2 reads FYNNEI. V shed 0 bases and J 2 bases; nucleotides not matched to a gene: 7. Written as DNA, the CDR3 is TGTGCCAGCAGTGAAGCATGGGACAGGGCTGATCAAGAGACCCAGTACTTC. Encoded protein: CASSEAWDRADQETQYF. The complete variable domain, with remaining parts taken from reference TRBV2 and TRBJ2-5, reads EPEVTQTPSHQVTQMGQEVILRCVPISNHLYFYWYRQILGQKVEFLVSFYNNEISEKSEIFDDQFSVERPDGSNFTLKIRSTKLEDSAMYFCASSEAWDRADQETQYFGPGTRLLVL.

In this sample, this clonotype turned up many times. The gene calls are TRBV5-8 and TRBJ2-5; D perhaps matches TRBD1 (7 bases). CDR3 length: 15 amino acids. Germline CDR1 is SGHTS and CDR2 is YDEGEE. V lost 2 bases and J 3 bases, leaving 14 bases between the germline ends. CDR3 sequence reads: CASSFRGEVEETQYF. The CDR3 DNA reads as TGTGCCAGCAGCTTCAGGGGGGAAGTTGAAGAGACCCAGTACTTC. The entire variable domain, with the rest obtained from reference TRBV5-8 and TRBJ2-5, is as follows: EAGVTQSPTHLIKTRGQQATLRCSPISGHTSVYWYQQALGLGLQFLLWYDEGEERNRGNFPPRFSGRQFPNYSSELNVNALELEDSALYLCASSFRGEVEETQYFGPGTRLLVL.

This clonotype showed up many times. This rearrangement joins TRBV6-1 to TRBJ2-7, with 7 bases aligning to TRBD1. This CDR3 comprises 15 residues. CDR1 is MNHNS and CDR2 is SASEGT in the germline V gene. V shed 6 bases and J 5 bases; nucleotides not matched to a gene: 13. The CDR3 sequence: CASRSPGQRSDEQYF. For the CDR3, the DNA is TGTGCCAGCAGATCTCCGGGACAGAGATCGGACGAGCAGTACTTC.

This clonotype has a count of ten or more. The chain combines TRBV28 with TRBJ1-6, with D maybe TRBD1 (6 bases). Trimming shortened V by 2 bases and J by 0 bases, and 14 bases separated the two germline ends. CDR1 is MDHEN and CDR2 is SYDVKM in the germline V gene. The CDR3 is 18 amino acids. This CDR3 reads CASSLDRLSSSYNSPLHF. The CDR3 DNA follows: TGTGCCAGCAGTTTAGACAGGCTAAGTAGCTCCTATAATTCACCCCTCCACTTT.

CDR3 amino acids: CANSAGTDYEQYF. DNA of the CDR3: TGTGCCAACTCTGCCGGGACAGATTACGAGCAGTACTTC. The chain couples TRBV7-3 to TRBJ2-7; 7 bases line up with TRBD1. This CDR3 has 13 residues. V lost 10 bases and J lost 4; bases outside the gene matches: 10. Germline V lookup: CDR1 SGHTA, CDR2 FQGTGA.

In its sample, this clonotype was seen a few times. The chain carries TRBV5-6 and TRBJ2-6; 13 positions agree with TRBD2. CDR3 length: 18 amino acids. Trimming took 4 bases from V and 2 from J; bases not matched to a gene: 6. Germline lookup yields CDR1 SGHDT and CDR2 YYEEEE. The CDR3 protein is CASSIMGLAGPGANVLTF. CDR3 in DNA: TGTGCCAGCAGCATAATGGGACTAGCGGGACCTGGGGCCAACGTCCTGACTTTC.

The table lists this clonotype with many counts. The V gene is TRBV7-9, the J gene TRBJ2-7, with D unresolved. This CDR3 comprises 12 residues. The germline V gene has CDR1 SEHNR and CDR2 FQNEAQ (reference sequence). V lost 5 bases to trimming and J lost 0 bases, with 5 bases between them. CDR3 coding DNA: TGTGCCAGCAGCCCTATCTCCTACGAGCAGTACTTC. Translated, it gives CASSPISYEQYF.

In its sample, this clonotype was seen many times. The chain employs TRBV5-1 and TRBJ1-1, with D perhaps matching TRBD1 (5 bases). Germline lookup yields CDR1 SGHRS and CDR2 YFSETQ. Trimming pared 0 bases from V and 0 bases from J, leaving 15 bases between. The CDR3 runs 17 residues. The DNA of the CDR3 is TGCGCCAGCAGCTTGGCCGAAACGGCCAGGGTGAACACTGAAGCTTTCTTT. Its protein is CASSLAETARVNTEAFF.

The chain joins TRBV28 to TRBJ2-5, with TRBD2 matching over 8 bases. J was trimmed by 3 bases and V by 4 bases; bases with no gene match: 7. The length of the CDR3 is 15 residues. CDR1 MDHEN and CDR2 SYDVKM come from the germline V gene. The DNA of the CDR3 is TGTGCCAGCAGTTCCAACAGCGGGAGTAAAGAGACCCAGTACTTC. The encoded protein is CASSSNSGSKETQYF.

The gene calls are TRBV7-9 and TRBJ1-6; unclear D gene. Germline V lookup: CDR1 SEHNR, CDR2 FQNEAQ (reference sequence). V shed 6 bases and J shed 2 bases, with 8 bases lying between them. This CDR3 spans 14 amino acids. As DNA, the CDR3 is TGTGCCAGCAGGGCCGGCGCCTATAATTCACCCCTCCACTTT. Amino acid sequence: CASRAGAYNSPLHF. The full variable domain, with the rest looked up from reference TRBV7-9 and TRBJ1-6, is DTGVSQNPRHKITKRGQNVTFRCDPISEHNRLYWYRQTLGQGPEFLTYFQNEAQLEKSRLLSDRFSAERPKGSFSTLEIQRTEQGDSAMYLCASRAGAYNSPLHFGNGTRLTVT.

In this sample, this clonotype turned up many times. The chain has TRBV29-1 and TRBJ2-2; a weak D match, TRBD1 (5 bases). The CDR3 contains 14 residues. Trimming removed 5 bases from V and 5 bases from J, with 15 bases in between. Germline values: CDR1 SQVTM, CDR2 ANQGSEA. Here the CDR3 DNA reads TGCAGCGTTAAAGCAGGGTTATCGACCGGGGAGCTGTTTTTT. Its protein is CSVKAGLSTGELFF.